These T cell receptor beta chains were read from a single sample in a study of T cell repertoires in cytomegalovirus infection. TCRdb passed the reads through MiXCR, listing each CDR3 protein once. The sample gives 200,000 to 300,000 distinct CDR3 sequences, 8% to 9.5% of which show up once; less than 15% is in the top ten. Sequenced: PBMCs. Receptor source: a human donor in good health (CMV status not recorded). Some clones in this sample may be carry-over from other donors' samples. CDR3s leave out the opening cysteine and the closing phenylalanine or tryptophan. The order of the fields is J gene, V gene, CDR3 protein.

TRBJ1-2	TRBV28	ASTSLRGYT
TRBJ2-3	TRBV6-1	ASTWRATGGGGLGTDTQY
TRBJ2-4	TRBV7-2	ASSIQSAGSLAKNIQY
TRBJ2-3	TRBV7-2	ASSHATGTSGTTPF
TRBJ2-3	TRBV7-2	ASSFGGRSTDTQY
TRBJ2-7	TRBV20-1	SARVLRGLTSYEQY
TRBJ2-5	TRBV7-2	ASSRGPAKETQY
TRBJ1-2	TRBV25-1	ASSEYRGYT
TRBJ1-2	TRBV19	ASNTRDKFYGYT
TRBJ1-1	TRBV28	ASRGQGPEAF
TRBJ1-1	TRBV6-2/TRBV6-3	ASRRTAEAF
TRBJ1-1	TRBV19	ASSRGSLMTEAF
TRBJ1-1	TRBV7-9	ASTNSLPLEAF
TRBJ2-7	TRBV7-2	ASSTGSYEQY
TRBJ1-1	TRBV7-9	ASSSVAAANTEAF
TRBJ1-5	TRBV6-2/TRBV6-3	ASSGQTANQPQH
TRBJ2-6	TRBV29-1	SVPDERAGANVLT
TRBJ1-1	TRBV6-2/TRBV6-3	ASSYNRGTEAF
TRBJ1-1	TRBV18	ASQGGINTNTEAF
TRBJ2-7	TRBV11-2	ASSSQAGYEQY
TRBJ2-3	TRBV12-5	ASGLSGDTQY
TRBJ2-7	TRBV7-2	ASSPNRLTYEQY
TRBJ2-7	TRBV15	ATSRGGTSGHSYEQY
TRBJ2-1	TRBV20-1	SASYFSQAYNEQF
TRBJ1-3	TRBV7-2	ASSPTTVSSGNTIY
TRBJ2-7	TRBV7-2	ASSSDLSYEQY
TRBJ1-6	TRBV7-2	ASSITRGNNSPLH
TRBJ2-6	TRBV27	ASSSGLLANVLT
TRBJ2-7	TRBV5-1	ASSSFGSYEQY
TRBJ1-2	TRBV28	ASSLGTGGSDGYT
TRBJ2-1	TRBV20-1	SARGPLGREGSEQF
TRBJ1-2	TRBV28	ASSSSGPYGYT
TRBJ2-3	TRBV7-9	ASSESGGVTDTQY
TRBJ2-5	TRBV6-5	ASSAAGKGETQY
TRBJ2-1	TRBV19	ASKLGGFSSYNEQF
TRBJ1-1	TRBV7-2	ASSLALEGTGAGTEAF